The 26 T cell receptor beta chains below come from one sample, sequenced in a study of tumor-infiltrating lymphocytes in localized non-small cell lung cancer (dated by TCRdb to about 2021). Libraries were constructed by the immunoSEQ multiplex PCR assay. In its TCRdb copy, this immuneACCESS table keeps in-frame sequences only and misses some clones. Where compared with another copy, unresolved V genes explain less than half of these, and the others have no known cause. In all, the sample holds tens of thousands of clones, and approximately 71% of those were seen once. The ten largest clones take up roughly 14% of the sample. Sequenced input: lung tumor tissue. The receptors stem from a human donor with non-small cell lung cancer.

The rearrangement links TRBV14 to TRBJ2-2, with TRBD1 matching 7 bases. J lost 4 bases, V lost 6 bases, and 5 bases had no gene match. The CDR3 totals 14 residues. The germline gives CDR1 SGHDN, CDR2 FVKESK. The DNA for the CDR3 is TGTGCCAGCAGTCGCGACAGGGTCACCGGGGAGCTGTTTTTT. Translated: CASSRDRVTGELFF.

V and J are TRBV9 and TRBJ2-1; no firm D call. Germline V gene lookup returns CDR1 SGDLS and CDR2 YYNGEE. The CDR3 consists of 16 residues. V lost 4 bases, J lost 2 bases, and 16 bases lay in between. The CDR3 bases are TGTGCCAGCAGCACACACTTATCAGGCCCCTACAATGAGCAGTTCTTC. Protein: CASSTHLSGPYNEQFF.

V usage is TRBV2 and J usage is TRBJ2-1, with D possibly being TRBD2 (5 bases). The germline V gene encodes CDR1 SNHLY and CDR2 FYNNEI. The ends were cut back, 4 bases at V and 6 bases at J, with 7 bases in the middle. The CDR3 is 12 residues long. For the CDR3, the DNA is TGTGCCAGCAGTGGGCTAGCCAATGAGCAGTTCTTC. Its protein product is CASSGLANEQFF. The full variable domain, with the rest looked up from reference TRBV2 and TRBJ2-1, is EPEVTQTPSHQVTQMGQEVILRCVPISNHLYFYWYRQILGQKVEFLVSFYNNEISEKSEIFDDQFSVERPDGSNFTLKIRSTKLEDSAMYFCASSGLANEQFFGPGTRLTVL.

This clone was observed a handful of times. The CDR3 here is CASSLGAGGGNTIYF. CDR3 sequence (DNA): TGTGCCAGCAGCTTAGGGGCAGGGGGCGGAAACACCATATATTTT. The chain combines TRBV11-2 with TRBJ1-3, with TRBD1 matching 8 bases. CDR1 is SGHAT and CDR2 is FQNNGV in the germline V gene. This CDR3 spans 15 amino acids. V shed 1 base, J shed 4 bases, and the junction held 3 bases outside the gene matches.

In this sample, this clone turned up once. The J gene is TRBJ2-7, the V gene TRBV28; unclear D gene. CDR3 length: 16 amino acids. CDR1 is MDHEN, CDR2 SYDVKM, per germline. V gave up 5 bases and J gave up 2 bases, with 19 bases separating them. The CDR3 DNA is TGTGCCAGCAGTACCCCCGGGCCCCTTTACGCCTACGAGCAGTACTTC. This encodes CASSTPGPLYAYEQYF.

The chain recombines TRBV6-1 with TRBJ2-5; tentative D call: TRBD1 (5 bases). Trimming removed 0 bases at V and 0 bases at J, with 11 bases between. CDR1 MNHNS and CDR2 SASEGT come from the germline V gene. The CDR3 spans 16 residues. The CDR3 coding sequence is TGTGCCAGCAGTGAAGCGCAATCAGGGTACCAAGAGACCCAGTACTTC. The encoded protein is CASSEAQSGYQETQYF.

Only a few counts were recorded for this clone. The chain joins TRBV18 to TRBJ1-2; D perhaps matches TRBD1 (6 bases). The CDR3 spans 13 residues. The germline V and J ends were trimmed by 6 bases and 2 bases, with 10 bases remaining between them. CDR1 KGHSH and CDR2 LQKENI come from the germline V gene. This chain's CDR3 is CASSQDRNYGYTF. Written as DNA, the CDR3 is TGTGCCAGCTCCCAGGACAGAAACTATGGCTACACCTTC.

The chain is built from TRBV6-5 and TRBJ2-2; D possibly corresponds to TRBD2 (6 bases). CDR1 is MNHEY and CDR2 is SVGAGI in the germline V gene. The V end lost 0 bases, the J end lost 7 bases, and 9 bases lay between the germline ends. The CDR3 length is 14 residues. This CDR3 is CASSYSAGYGELFF. Here the CDR3 DNA reads TGTGCCAGCAGTTACTCTGCGGGGTACGGGGAGCTGTTTTTT.

This sequence joins TRBV7-9 and TRBJ2-7; D tentatively fits TRBD1 or TRBD2 (5 bases each). Germline values: CDR1 SEHNR, CDR2 FQNEAQ (reference sequence). The V gene lost 3 bases and the J gene lost 1 base, with 13 bases spanning the gap. The CDR3 has 15 amino acids. The DNA for the CDR3 is TGTGCCAGCAGCTTGGGACCAATAGGGTCCTACGAGCAGTACTTC. Translation gives CASSLGPIGSYEQYF. The full variable domain, with the rest looked up from reference TRBV7-9 and TRBJ2-7, is DTGVSQNPRHKITKRGQNVTFRCDPISEHNRLYWYRQTLGQGPEFLTYFQNEAQLEKSRLLSDRFSAERPKGSFSTLEIQRTEQGDSAMYLCASSLGPIGSYEQYFGPGTRLTVT.

V gene TRBV5-5 combines with J gene TRBJ2-1; 8 bases map to TRBD2. This CDR3 has 14 amino acids. Germline lookup yields CDR1 SGHKS and CDR2 YYEKEE (reference sequence). V lost 4 bases and J lost 5; bases outside the gene matches: 5. The CDR3 region is CASSPLAGHNEQFF. The CDR3 nucleotides are TGTGCCAGCAGCCCCCTAGCGGGTCACAATGAGCAGTTCTTC.

The table lists this clone with a count of one. The rearrangement joins TRBV6-1 to TRBJ1-1; possibly TRBD1 for D (5 bases). CDR3 length: 15 amino acids. Germline CDR1 and CDR2: MNHNS and SASEGT. V lost 6 bases to trimming and J lost 0 bases, with 14 bases between them. The CDR3 DNA reads as TGTGCCAGCAGGGGGCGGCGCGACATGAACACTGAAGCTTTCTTT. Residues: CASRGRRDMNTEAFF.

This clone appeared a single time. The chain recombines TRBV7-9 with TRBJ2-5; D ambiguous. The CDR3 has 11 residues. The V end lost 5 bases, the J end lost 4 bases, and 5 bases lay between the germline ends. The germline V gene encodes CDR1 SEHNR and CDR2 FQNEAQ (reference sequence). The CDR3 DNA reads as TGTGCCAGCAGCACAAGAGAGACCCAGTACTTC. This translates into CASSTRETQYF.

This clone turned up a few times. The chain recombines TRBV18 with TRBJ2-1, with 10 bases aligning to TRBD2. V gave up 0 bases and J gave up 5 bases; unmatched junction bases: 4. Per germline, CDR1 KGHSH and CDR2 LQKENI. This CDR3 comprises 16 residues. CDR3 sequence reads: CASSPPGLAGDNEQFF. The CDR3 DNA sequence: TGTGCCAGCTCACCACCCGGGCTAGCGGGAGACAATGAGCAGTTCTTC. Drawing the rest from reference TRBV18 and TRBJ2-1, the complete variable domain is NAGVMQNPRHLVRRRGQEARLRCSPMKGHSHVYWYRQLPEEGLKFMVYLQKENIIDESGMPKERFSAEFPKEGPSILRIQQVVRGDSAAYFCASSPPGLAGDNEQFFGPGTRLTVL.

The V gene is TRBV5-6, the J gene TRBJ2-7; 8 bases line up with TRBD1. Trimming at V came to 4 bases and at J to 0 bases, leaving 3 bases not matched to a gene. Germline CDR1 and CDR2: SGHDT and YYEEEE. The CDR3 is made up of 14 amino acids. DNA for the CDR3: TGTGCCAGCAGCCGACAGGGGATCTCCTACGAGCAGTACTTC. Translating it yields CASSRQGISYEQYF. Full variable domain (rest looked up from reference TRBV5-6 and TRBJ2-7): DAGVTQSPTHLIKTRGQQVTLRCSPKSGHDTVSWYQQALGQGPQFIFQYYEEEERQRGNFPDRFSGHQFPNYSSELNVNALLLGDSALYLCASSRQGISYEQYFGPGTRLTVT.

The V gene is TRBV6-1, the J gene TRBJ2-1; D not certain. The CDR3 has 13 residues. Germline assignment: CDR1 MNHNS and CDR2 SASEGT. Trimming cost V 6 bases and J 8 bases, with 14 bases left between them. The CDR3: CASRKRTLDEQFF. The DNA of the CDR3 is TGTGCCAGCAGAAAGAGGACCCTCGATGAGCAGTTCTTC.

Comment on this clone: The identical CDR3 is also encoded by other nucleotide sequences in the sample. The V and J genes are TRBV11-2 and TRBJ2-7; D remains ambiguous. Germline CDR1 SGHAT, CDR2 FQNNGV. The CDR3 totals 14 residues. The V end lost 0 bases, the J end lost 1 base, and 7 bases lay between the germline ends. The CDR3 DNA follows: TGTGCCAGCAGCTTAGATTACCAATCCTACGAGCAGTACTTC. This gives the protein CASSLDYQSYEQYF.

The chain uses TRBV4-1 and TRBJ2-5; 10 bases fit TRBD2. Germline assignment: CDR1 MGHRA and CDR2 YSYEKL. V shed 1 base, J shed 4 bases, and the junction held 0 bases outside the gene matches. The CDR3 has 14 amino acids. CDR3 amino acids: CASSQGLAGETQYF. CDR3 DNA: TGCGCCAGCAGCCAAGGACTAGCGGGAGAGACCCAGTACTTC.

The chain has TRBV18 and TRBJ2-3; D is unclear. This CDR3 spans 13 amino acids. Germline lookup yields CDR1 KGHSH and CDR2 LQKENI. Trimming stripped 10 bases from V and 2 bases from J, with 13 bases between. The CDR3 loop is CATLSPNTDTQYF. The CDR3 DNA reads TGTGCCACCCTATCTCCTAACACAGATACGCAGTATTTT.

This clone turned up a few times. J is TRBJ1-1 and V is TRBV4-2; D might be TRBD1 (5 bases). There are 14 residues in the CDR3. The germline CDR1 and CDR2 sequences are LGHNA and YNFKEQ. Deletions cut 4 bases from V and 5 bases from J, with 14 bases between. Here the CDR3 reads CASSPPGTATEAFF. The CDR3 DNA is TGTGCCAGCAGCCCGCCAGGGACCGCTACTGAAGCTTTCTTT.

This clone showed up just a few times. J is TRBJ1-4 and V is TRBV7-2; no definite D call. Germline CDR1 and CDR2: SGHTA and FQGNSA. The CDR3 runs 14 residues. Deletions cut 4 bases from V and 7 bases from J, with 13 bases between. In DNA, the CDR3 is TGTGCCAGCAGCTCCGGTCTGGAGGGTGAAAAACTGTTTTTT. This encodes CASSSGLEGEKLFF.

The rearrangement uses TRBV5-1 and TRBJ2-1; D is perhaps TRBD2 (6 bases). This CDR3 is built from 15 residues. CDR1 is SGHRS and CDR2 is YFSETQ in the germline V gene. V was clipped by 4 bases and J by 2 bases, with 13 bases between them. CDR3 sequence (DNA): TGCGCCAGCAGCATACTAGCCGGACCCTACAATGAGCAGTTCTTC. Its protein is CASSILAGPYNEQFF.

This chain joins TRBV28 and TRBJ1-5; D remains ambiguous. The CDR3 sequence is 13 residues long. V was shortened by 6 bases and J by 0 bases, with 6 bases between the two germline ends. Germline V gene sequence: CDR1 MDHEN, CDR2 SYDVKM. The CDR3 region is CASRFNSNQPQHF. CDR3 coding DNA: TGTGCCAGCAGGTTTAATAGCAATCAGCCCCAGCATTTT.

This clone came up a few times. This chain connects TRBV9 to TRBJ1-2; 8 nucleotides match TRBD1. From germline, CDR1 is SGDLS and CDR2 YYNGEE. The CDR3 length is 15 residues. V shed 7 bases, J shed 4 bases, and the junction held 12 bases outside the gene matches. The CDR3 sequence is CASPEARGQVYGYTF. The CDR3 region has the DNA TGTGCCAGCCCTGAGGCCCGGGGACAGGTCTATGGCTACACCTTC.

CDR3 sequence: CASRDRLYGYTF. For the CDR3, the DNA is TGTGCCAGCCGGGACCGACTTTATGGCTACACCTTC. The gene calls are TRBV2 and TRBJ1-2, with a tentative D call TRBD1 (5 bases). V lost 8 bases to trimming and J lost 5 bases, with 12 bases between them. The germline V gene has CDR1 SNHLY and CDR2 FYNNEI. CDR3 length: 12 amino acids.

Here the CDR3 DNA reads TGTGCCAGCTCGCGCGGACAGTCCAGCACAGATACGCAGTATTTT. It translates to CASSRGQSSTDTQYF. This chain joins TRBV18 and TRBJ2-3, with a weak D call TRBD1 (6 bases). This CDR3 is 15 amino acids long. Between the trimmed V and J ends, which lost 6 bases and 0 bases, there was a span of 13 bases. Germline V gene lookup returns CDR1 KGHSH and CDR2 LQKENI.

This clone was found a few times. V is TRBV4-2 and J is TRBJ2-1, with 8 bases aligning to TRBD2. J lost 5 bases, V lost 4 bases, and 7 bases had no gene match. This CDR3 contains 15 residues. Germline CDR1 is LGHNA and CDR2 is YNFKEQ. CDR3 nucleotide sequence: TGTGCCAGCAGCCCCAGACTAGCGTTTAACAATGAGCAGTTCTTC. This sequence encodes CASSPRLAFNNEQFF.